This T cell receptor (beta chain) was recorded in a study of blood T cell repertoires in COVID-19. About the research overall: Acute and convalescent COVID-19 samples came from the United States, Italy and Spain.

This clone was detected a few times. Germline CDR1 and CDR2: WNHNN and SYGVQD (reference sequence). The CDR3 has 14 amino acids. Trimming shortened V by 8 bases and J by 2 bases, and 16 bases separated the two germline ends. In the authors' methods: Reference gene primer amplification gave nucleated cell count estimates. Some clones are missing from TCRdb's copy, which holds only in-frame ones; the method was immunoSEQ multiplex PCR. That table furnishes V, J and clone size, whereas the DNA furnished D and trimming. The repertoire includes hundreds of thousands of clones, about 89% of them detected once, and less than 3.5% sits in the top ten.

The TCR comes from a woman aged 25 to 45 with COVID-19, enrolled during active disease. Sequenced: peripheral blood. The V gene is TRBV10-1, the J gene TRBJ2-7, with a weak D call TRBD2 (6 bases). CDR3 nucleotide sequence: TGCGCCAGCTCCATCGGGGGTCCCCCCTACGAGCAGTACTTC. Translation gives CASSIGGPPYEQYF.